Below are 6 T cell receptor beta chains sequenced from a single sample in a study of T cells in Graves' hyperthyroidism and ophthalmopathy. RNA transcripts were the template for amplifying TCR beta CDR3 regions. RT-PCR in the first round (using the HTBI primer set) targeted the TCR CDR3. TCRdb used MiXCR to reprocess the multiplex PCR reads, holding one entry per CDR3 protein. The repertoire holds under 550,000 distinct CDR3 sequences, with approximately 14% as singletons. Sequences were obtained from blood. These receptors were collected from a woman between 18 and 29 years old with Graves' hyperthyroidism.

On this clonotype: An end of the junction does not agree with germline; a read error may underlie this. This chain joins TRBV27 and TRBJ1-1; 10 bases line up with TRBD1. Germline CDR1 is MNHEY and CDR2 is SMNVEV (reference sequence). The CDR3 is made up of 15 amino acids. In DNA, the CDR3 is TGTGCCAGCAGTTCAGACAGGGGGCGCGGCACTGGAGCTTTCTTT. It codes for CASSSDRGRGTGAFF.

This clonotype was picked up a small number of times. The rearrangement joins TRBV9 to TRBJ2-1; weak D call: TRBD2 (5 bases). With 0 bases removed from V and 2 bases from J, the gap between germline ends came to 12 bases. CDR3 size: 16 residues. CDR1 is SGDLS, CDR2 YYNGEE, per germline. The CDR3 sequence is CASSVDGSGTYNEQFF. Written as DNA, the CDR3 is TGTGCCAGCAGCGTAGACGGAAGCGGAACCTACAATGAGCAGTTCTTC.

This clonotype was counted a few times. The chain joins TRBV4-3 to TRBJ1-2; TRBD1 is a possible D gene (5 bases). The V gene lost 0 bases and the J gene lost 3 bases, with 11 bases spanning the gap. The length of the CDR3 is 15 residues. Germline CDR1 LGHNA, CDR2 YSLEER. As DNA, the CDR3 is TGCGCCAGCAGCCAAGATCGGGAGGGACACTATGGCTACACCTTC. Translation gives CASSQDREGHYGYTF.

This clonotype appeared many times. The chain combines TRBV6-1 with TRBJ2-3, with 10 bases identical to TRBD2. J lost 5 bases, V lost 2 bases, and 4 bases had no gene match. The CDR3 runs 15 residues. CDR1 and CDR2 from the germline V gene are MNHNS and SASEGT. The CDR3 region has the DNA TGTGCCAGCAGTGAACTAGCGGGAGAGGTAGATACGCAGTATTTT. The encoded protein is CASSELAGEVDTQYF.

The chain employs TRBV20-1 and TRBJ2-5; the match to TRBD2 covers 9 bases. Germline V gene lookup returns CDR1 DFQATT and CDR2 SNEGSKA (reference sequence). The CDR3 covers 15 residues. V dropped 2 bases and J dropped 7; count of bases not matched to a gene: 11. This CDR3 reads CSARNLAGIKGTQYF. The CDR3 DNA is TGCAGTGCTAGAAACCTAGCGGGGATAAAGGGGACCCAGTACTTC.

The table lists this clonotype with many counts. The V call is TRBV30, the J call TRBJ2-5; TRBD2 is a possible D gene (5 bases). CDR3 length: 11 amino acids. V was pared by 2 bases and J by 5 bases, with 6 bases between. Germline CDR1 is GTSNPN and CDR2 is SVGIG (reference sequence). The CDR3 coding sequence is TGTGCCTGGAGTTCGGGGGAGACCCAGTACTTC. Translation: CAWSSGETQYF.